These 2 T cell receptor beta chains were sequenced from one sample in a study of blood T cell repertoires in COVID-19. TCRdb's copy holds only in-frame clones and misses some; the assay was immunoSEQ multiplex PCR. The sample shows 400,000 to 500,000 clones, 75% to 90% of them seen only once. The sequencing sample was made of peripheral blood. The receptors were sampled from a woman in her twenties or thirties with active or convalescent COVID-19.

This rearrangement joins TRBV9 to TRBJ2-3; D may be TRBD1 (6 bases). CDR3 length: 16 amino acids. Trimming cost V 3 bases and J 0 bases, with 14 bases left between them. The germline CDR1 and CDR2 sequences are SGDLS and YYNGEE. CDR3 residues: CASSAGPGQSTDTQYF. As DNA, the CDR3 is TGTGCCAGCAGCGCGGGTCCGGGACAAAGCACAGATACGCAGTATTTT.

This sequence joins TRBV7-2 and TRBJ1-2, with a possible D match to TRBD1 (5 bases). The V gene lost 2 bases and the J gene lost 5 bases, with 15 bases spanning the gap. CDR3 length: 15 residues. Germline lookup yields CDR1 SGHTA and CDR2 FQGNSA. CDR3 DNA sequence: TGTGCCAGCAGCTTACAGGGTTCCGTACAATATGGCTACACCTTC. It yields the protein CASSLQGSVQYGYTF.